Detailed here is one TCR beta chain. Germline values: CDR1 KGHSH, CDR2 LQKENI. The CDR3 covers 18 residues. The ends lost 2 bases at V and 3 bases at J; junction bases unmatched: 13. The data stem from a study of blood T cell repertoires in COVID-19. Study details: From the United States, Italy and Spain came samples of acute and convalescent COVID-19. PBMCs, B-cell-depleted T cells, or T cells provided the cDNA or gDNA that made up the material.

Original analysis: Counts of nucleated cells, estimated from reference gene primer amplification, were obtained. Produced via immunoSEQ multiplex PCR; TCRdb's table is partial and in-frame only. The V and J calls and clone size are taken from that table; D and trimming were inferred from the DNA. The table has 200,000 to 250,000 clones, 70% to 90% seen once. This receptor was taken from a man between 45 and 60 years old who had recovered from COVID-19. Source material: peripheral blood. The genes are TRBV18 and TRBJ1-3, with TRBD1 identical over 7 bases. The CDR3 region has the DNA TGTGCCAGCTCACCAAGTCGGAACAGGGGTGCAGGTGGAAACACCATATATTTT. This gives the protein CASSPSRNRGAGGNTIYF.